This TCR beta chain was captured in a study of identical twins. CDR1 and CDR2 (germline): SGHAT, FQDESV (reference sequence). Between the trimmed V and J ends, which lost 5 bases and 8 bases, there was a span of 10 bases. The length of the CDR3 is 12 residues. The table lists this clonotype with a few counts. TCRdb re-called the 5' RACE reads through MiXCR, storing one row per CDR3 protein. The top ten hold about 12% of the sample, which has 600,000 to 850,000 distinct CDR3 sequences, about 20% seen once. The same specimen was also included in a second study, on T cells expressing NK-cell markers.

The sequencing input was PBMCs. The source of this sequence is a woman younger than 35 in good health. The rearrangement uses TRBV11-1 and TRBJ2-1, with D unresolved. CDR3 protein: CASSQDEDEQFF. The CDR3 DNA follows: TGTGCCAGCAGCCAAGATGAGGATGAGCAGTTCTTC.